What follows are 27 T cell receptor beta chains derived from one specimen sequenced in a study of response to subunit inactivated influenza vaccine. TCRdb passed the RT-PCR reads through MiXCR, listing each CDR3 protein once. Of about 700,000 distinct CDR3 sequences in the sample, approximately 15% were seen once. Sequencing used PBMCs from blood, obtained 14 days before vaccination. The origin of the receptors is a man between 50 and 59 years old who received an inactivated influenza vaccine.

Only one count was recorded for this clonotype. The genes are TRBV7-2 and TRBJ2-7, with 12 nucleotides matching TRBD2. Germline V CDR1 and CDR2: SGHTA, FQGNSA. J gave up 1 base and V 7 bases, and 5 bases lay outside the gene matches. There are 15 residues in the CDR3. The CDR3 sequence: CASTWTSGNSYEQYF. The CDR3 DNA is TGTGCCAGCACCTGGACTAGCGGGAATTCCTACGAGCAGTACTTC.

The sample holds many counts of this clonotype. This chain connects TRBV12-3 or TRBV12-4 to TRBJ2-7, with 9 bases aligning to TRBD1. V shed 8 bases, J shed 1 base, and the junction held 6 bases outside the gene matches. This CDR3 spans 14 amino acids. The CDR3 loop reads CASSKGQGSYEQYF. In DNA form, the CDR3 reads TGTGCCAGCTCCAAGGGACAGGGTTCCTACGAGCAGTACTTC.

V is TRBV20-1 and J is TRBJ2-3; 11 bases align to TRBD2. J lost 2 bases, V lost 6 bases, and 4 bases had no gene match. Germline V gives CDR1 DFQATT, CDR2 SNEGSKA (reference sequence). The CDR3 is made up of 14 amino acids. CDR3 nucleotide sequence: TGCAGTGCCATTAGCGGGGGGGTCACAGATACGCAGTATTTT. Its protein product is CSAISGGVTDTQYF.

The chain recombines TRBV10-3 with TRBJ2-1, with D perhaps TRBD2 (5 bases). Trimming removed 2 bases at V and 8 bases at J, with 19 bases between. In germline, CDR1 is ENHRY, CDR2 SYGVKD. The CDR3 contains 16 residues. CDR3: CAISEAQELASDEQFF. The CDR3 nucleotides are TGTGCCATCAGTGAGGCTCAAGAATTAGCGAGCGATGAGCAGTTCTTC.

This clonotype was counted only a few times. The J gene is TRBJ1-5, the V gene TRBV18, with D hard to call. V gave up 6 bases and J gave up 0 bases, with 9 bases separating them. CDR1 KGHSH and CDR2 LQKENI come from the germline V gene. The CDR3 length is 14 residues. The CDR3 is CASSPSSSNQPQHF. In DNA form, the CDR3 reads TGTGCCAGCTCCCCGAGCTCTAGCAATCAGCCCCAGCATTTT.

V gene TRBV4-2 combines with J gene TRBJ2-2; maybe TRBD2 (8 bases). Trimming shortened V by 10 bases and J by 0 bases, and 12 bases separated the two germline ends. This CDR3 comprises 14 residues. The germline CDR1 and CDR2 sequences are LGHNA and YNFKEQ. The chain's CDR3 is CATGGLANTGELFF. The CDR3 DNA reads TGTGCCACAGGGGGACTAGCGAACACCGGGGAGCTGTTTTTT.

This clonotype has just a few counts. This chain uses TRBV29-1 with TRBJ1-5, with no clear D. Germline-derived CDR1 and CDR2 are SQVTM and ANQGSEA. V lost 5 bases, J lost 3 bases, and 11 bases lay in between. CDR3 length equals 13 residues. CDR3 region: CSVSQETNQPQHF. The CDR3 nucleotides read TGCAGCGTTAGCCAGGAAACCAATCAGCCCCAGCATTTT.

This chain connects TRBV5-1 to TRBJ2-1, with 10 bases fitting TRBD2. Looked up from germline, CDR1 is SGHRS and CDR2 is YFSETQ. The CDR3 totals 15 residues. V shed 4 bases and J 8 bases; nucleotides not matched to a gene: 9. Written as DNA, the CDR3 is TGCGCCAGCAGCAAAGCGGGGGGGACCAGCGATGAGCAGTTCTTC. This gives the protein CASSKAGGTSDEQFF. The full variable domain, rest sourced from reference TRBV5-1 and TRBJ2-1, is KAGVTQTPRYLIKTRGQQVTLSCSPISGHRSVSWYQQTPGQGLQFLFEYFSETQRNKGNFPGRFSGRQFSNSRSEMNVSTLELGDSALYLCASSKAGGTSDEQFFGPGTRLTVL.

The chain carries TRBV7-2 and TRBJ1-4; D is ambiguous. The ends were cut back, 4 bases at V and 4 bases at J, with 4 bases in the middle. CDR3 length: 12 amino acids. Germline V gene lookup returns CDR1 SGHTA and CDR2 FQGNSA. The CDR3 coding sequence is TGTGCCAGCAGCTCCTATAATGAAAAACTGTTTTTT. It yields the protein CASSSYNEKLFF.

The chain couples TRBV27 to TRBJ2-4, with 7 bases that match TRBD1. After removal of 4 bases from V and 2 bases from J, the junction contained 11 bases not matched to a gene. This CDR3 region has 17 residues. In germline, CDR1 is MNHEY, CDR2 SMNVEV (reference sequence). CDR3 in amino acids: CASSSPTRTGTKNIQYF. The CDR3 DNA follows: TGTGCCAGCAGTTCACCAACGAGGACAGGCACCAAAAACATTCAGTACTTC.

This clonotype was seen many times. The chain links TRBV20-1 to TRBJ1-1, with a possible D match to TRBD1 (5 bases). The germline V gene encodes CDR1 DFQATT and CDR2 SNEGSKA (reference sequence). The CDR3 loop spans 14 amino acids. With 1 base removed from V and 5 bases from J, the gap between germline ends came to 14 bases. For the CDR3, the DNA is TGCAGTGCTAGAGTTGCGGGGGAGAGGACTGAAGCTTTCTTT. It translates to CSARVAGERTEAFF.

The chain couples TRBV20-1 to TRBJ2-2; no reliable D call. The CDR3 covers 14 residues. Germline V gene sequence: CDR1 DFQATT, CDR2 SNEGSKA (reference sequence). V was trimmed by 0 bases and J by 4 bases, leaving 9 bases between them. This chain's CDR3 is CSARDLVSTGELFF. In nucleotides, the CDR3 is TGCAGTGCTAGAGATCTAGTGAGCACCGGGGAGCTGTTTTTT.

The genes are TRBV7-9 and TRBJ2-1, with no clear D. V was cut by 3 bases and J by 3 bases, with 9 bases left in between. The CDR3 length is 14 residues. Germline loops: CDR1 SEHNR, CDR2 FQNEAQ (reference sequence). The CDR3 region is CASSFVDGYNEQFF. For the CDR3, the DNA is TGTGCCAGCAGCTTCGTCGACGGCTACAATGAGCAGTTCTTC.

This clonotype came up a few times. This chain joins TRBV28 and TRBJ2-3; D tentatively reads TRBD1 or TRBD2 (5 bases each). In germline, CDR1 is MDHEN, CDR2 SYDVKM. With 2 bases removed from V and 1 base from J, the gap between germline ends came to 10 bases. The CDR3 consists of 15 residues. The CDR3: CASSLPGAGTDTQYF. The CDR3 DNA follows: TGTGCCAGCAGTTTACCCGGGGCCGGCACAGATACGCAGTATTTT.

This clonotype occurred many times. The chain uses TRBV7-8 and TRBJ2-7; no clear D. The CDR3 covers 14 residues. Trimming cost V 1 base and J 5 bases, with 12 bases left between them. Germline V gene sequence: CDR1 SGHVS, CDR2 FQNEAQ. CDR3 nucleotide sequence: TGTGCCAGCAGCTTAGGGGCCCTTTTCAACGAGCAGTACTTC. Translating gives CASSLGALFNEQYF.

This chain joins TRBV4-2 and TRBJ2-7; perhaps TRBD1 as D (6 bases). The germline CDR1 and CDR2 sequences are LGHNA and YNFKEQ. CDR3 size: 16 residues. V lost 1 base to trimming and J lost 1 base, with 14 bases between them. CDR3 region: CASSQVRGGQSYEQYF. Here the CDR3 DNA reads TGTGCCAGCAGCCAAGTCCGAGGGGGACAATCCTACGAGCAGTACTTC.

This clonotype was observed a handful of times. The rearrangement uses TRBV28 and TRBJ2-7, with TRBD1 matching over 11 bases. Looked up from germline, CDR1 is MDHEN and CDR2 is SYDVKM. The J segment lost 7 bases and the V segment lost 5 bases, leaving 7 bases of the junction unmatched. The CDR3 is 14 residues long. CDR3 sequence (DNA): TGTGCCAGCAGTCCCGGACAGGGGGCGGAGGAGCAGTACTTC. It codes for CASSPGQGAEEQYF.

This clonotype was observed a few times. The CDR3 coding sequence is TGTGCCAGCAGTGCGACAACGGACCAAGAGACCCAGTACTTC. Residues: CASSATTDQETQYF. This sequence joins TRBV12-3 or TRBV12-4 and TRBJ2-5; D is uncertain. This CDR3 region has 14 residues. Deletions cut 5 bases from V and 0 bases from J, with 10 bases between.

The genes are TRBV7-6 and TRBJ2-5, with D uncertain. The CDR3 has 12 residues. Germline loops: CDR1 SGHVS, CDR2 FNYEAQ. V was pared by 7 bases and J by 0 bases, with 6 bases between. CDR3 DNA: TGTGCCAGCAATCTAGACCAAGAGACCCAGTACTTC. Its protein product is CASNLDQETQYF.

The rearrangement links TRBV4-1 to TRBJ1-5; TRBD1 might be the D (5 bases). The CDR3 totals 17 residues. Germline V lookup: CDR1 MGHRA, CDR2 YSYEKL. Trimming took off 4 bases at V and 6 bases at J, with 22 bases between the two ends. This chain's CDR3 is CASSPLPPGGRGQPQHF. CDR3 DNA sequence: TGCGCCAGCAGCCCTCTACCGCCGGGGGGACGTGGTCAGCCCCAGCATTTT.

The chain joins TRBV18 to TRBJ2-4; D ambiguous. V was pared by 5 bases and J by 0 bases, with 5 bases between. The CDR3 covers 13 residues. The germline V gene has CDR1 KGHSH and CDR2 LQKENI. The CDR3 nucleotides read TGTGCCAGCTCAACGGCAGCCAAAAACATTCAGTACTTC. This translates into CASSTAAKNIQYF.

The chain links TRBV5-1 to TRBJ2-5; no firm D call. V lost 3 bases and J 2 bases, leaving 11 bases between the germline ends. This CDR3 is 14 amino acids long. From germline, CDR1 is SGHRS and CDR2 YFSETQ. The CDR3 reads CASSSYLAQETQYF. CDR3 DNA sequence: TGCGCCAGCAGCTCCTACTTGGCGCAAGAGACCCAGTACTTC. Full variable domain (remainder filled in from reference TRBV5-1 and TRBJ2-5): KAGVTQTPRYLIKTRGQQVTLSCSPISGHRSVSWYQQTPGQGLQFLFEYFSETQRNKGNFPGRFSGRQFSNSRSEMNVSTLELGDSALYLCASSSYLAQETQYFGPGTRLLVL.

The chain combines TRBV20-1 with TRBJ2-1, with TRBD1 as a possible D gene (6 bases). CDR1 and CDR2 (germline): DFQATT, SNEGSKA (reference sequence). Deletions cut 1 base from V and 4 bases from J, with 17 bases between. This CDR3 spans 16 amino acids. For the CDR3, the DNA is TGCAGTGCTAGAGGACTATCACAGGGAACTTACAATGAGCAGTTCTTC. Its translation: CSARGLSQGTYNEQFF.

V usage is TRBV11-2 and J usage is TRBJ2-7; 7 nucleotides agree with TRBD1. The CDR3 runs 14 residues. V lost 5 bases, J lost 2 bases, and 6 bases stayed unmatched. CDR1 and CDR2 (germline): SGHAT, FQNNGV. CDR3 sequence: CASSKRDRPYEQYF. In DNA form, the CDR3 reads TGTGCCAGCAGCAAACGGGACAGACCCTACGAGCAGTACTTC.

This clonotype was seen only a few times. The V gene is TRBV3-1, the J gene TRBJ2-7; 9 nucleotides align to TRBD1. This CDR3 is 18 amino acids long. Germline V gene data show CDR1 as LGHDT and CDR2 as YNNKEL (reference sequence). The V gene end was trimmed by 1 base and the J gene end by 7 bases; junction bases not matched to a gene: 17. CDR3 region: CASSQGIFPGQGVLEQYF. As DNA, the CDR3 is TGTGCCAGCAGCCAAGGAATTTTTCCGGGACAGGGTGTTTTGGAGCAGTACTTC.

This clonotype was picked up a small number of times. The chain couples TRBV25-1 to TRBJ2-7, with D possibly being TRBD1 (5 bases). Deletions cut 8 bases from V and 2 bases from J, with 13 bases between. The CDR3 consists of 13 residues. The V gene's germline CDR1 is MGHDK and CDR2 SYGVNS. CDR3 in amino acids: CASRQGHAYEQYF. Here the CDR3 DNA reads TGTGCCAGCCGCCAGGGCCACGCCTACGAGCAGTACTTC.

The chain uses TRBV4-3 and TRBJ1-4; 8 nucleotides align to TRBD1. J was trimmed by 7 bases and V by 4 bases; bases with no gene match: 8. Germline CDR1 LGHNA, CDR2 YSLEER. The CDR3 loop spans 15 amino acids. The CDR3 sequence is CASSPSPGQAEKLFF. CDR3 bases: TGCGCCAGCAGCCCTTCGCCGGGACAGGCTGAAAAACTGTTTTTT.